The T cell receptor beta chain described here comes from a study of blood T cell repertoires in COVID-19. Study information: Researchers got acute and convalescent COVID-19 samples from the United States, Italy and Spain. In each case, the material was cDNA or gDNA derived from T cells, B-cell-depleted T cells, or PBMCs.

Original processing methods: Counts of nucleated cells, estimated from reference gene primer amplification, were obtained. The assay was immunoSEQ multiplex PCR, and TCRdb's table has in-frame clones only and misses some. The DNA gave D and trimming, while V, J and clone size come from that table. The sample holds 140,000 to 150,000 clones, roughly 79% seen once. V shed 1 base and J shed 3 bases, with 14 bases lying between them. Germline V CDR1 and CDR2: SGHRS, YFSETQ. The CDR3 contains 15 residues. This clone was seen a few times. The sample taken for sequencing was peripheral blood. The V and J genes are TRBV5-1 and TRBJ2-7; no reliable D call. The sequence was obtained from a woman aged 60-70 years with acute or convalescent COVID-19. The CDR3: CASSLLRMRNYEQYF. Here the CDR3 DNA reads TGCGCCAGCAGCTTGTTGCGGATGAGGAACTACGAGCAGTACTTC.